What follows are 9 T cell receptor beta chains derived from one specimen sequenced in a study of tumor-infiltrating lymphocytes in primary liver carcinoma. The roughly 18-32 mg bulk tissue piece was not sorted before simultaneous RNA and DNA extraction. TCR beta cDNA was reverse-transcribed from 400 to 500 ng of total RNA. The reaction used a constant-region primer and ProtoScript II reverse transcriptase. Three nested multiplex PCR rounds, a slightly modified ARM-PCR method, built the TCR beta libraries. Rounds one and two of PCR, each of roughly 10 cycles, were primed with TRBV1-TRBV30 forward primers and a C-beta reverse primer. Each CDR3 protein gets one entry after TCRdb re-called the multiplex PCR reads with MiXCR. The sample lists tens of thousands of distinct CDR3 sequences, about 68% occurring once. The sample consisted of liver tumor tissue from sampling region 2. The sample's subset: tumor region T2, inferior pole. These TCRs come from a man aged 35 to 55 with primary liver carcinoma and hepatitis B virus infection.

Points on this clonotype: One junction end does not reproduce the germline sequence, and a read error may be involved. V is TRBV6-1 and J is TRBJ1-2; no firm D call. The CDR3 is 13 residues long. Germline V gene lookup returns CDR1 MNHNS and CDR2 SASEGT. In nucleotides, the CDR3 is TGTGCCAGCAGTGCGCCAGACCTATATGACTACACCTTC. This sequence encodes CASSAPDLYDYTF.

As to this clonotype: Compared with germline, one end of the junction differs, possibly owing to a read error. The chain is built from TRBV5-4 and TRBJ1-2; the D is unclear. From germline, CDR1 is SGHNT and CDR2 YYREEE (reference sequence). CDR3 size: 15 residues. CDR3 DNA: TGTGTCAGCAGCCCGTTGACCGACCCTAACTATGGCTATACCTTC. Its translation: CVSSPLTDPNYGYTF. The full variable domain, with the rest looked up from reference TRBV5-4 and TRBJ1-2, is ETGVTQSPTHLIKTRGQQVTLRCSSQSGHNTVSWYQQALGQGPQFIFQYYREEENGRGNFPPRFSGLQFPNYSSELNVNALELDDSALYLCVSSPLTDPNYGYTFGSGTRLTVV.

This chain joins TRBV4-1 and TRBJ1-1, with D unclear. CDR1 and CDR2 (germline): MGHRA, YSYEKL. Deletions cut 7 bases from V and 4 bases from J, with 16 bases between. This CDR3 is built from 14 residues. For the CDR3, the DNA is TGCGCCAGCACCCTAAGTGGTATGATCACTGAAGCTTTCTTT. Translating gives CASTLSGMITEAFF.

A remark on this clonotype: An end of the junction differs from the germline gene, which may be a read error. The chain joins TRBV6-5 to TRBJ2-6; 8 bases are shared with TRBD1. Germline V gene lookup returns CDR1 MNHEY and CDR2 SVGAGI. CDR3 length: 18 amino acids. The CDR3 DNA sequence: TGTTCCAGCAATCTTTGGACAGGGATGAGAGCTGGGGCCAACGTCCTGACTTTC. Its translation is CSSNLWTGMRAGANVLTF.

As regards this clonotype: A much more abundant neighbour one base away suggests this may be a read error. Because the CDR3 is missing its conserved closing phenylalanine or tryptophan, this is likely a read error. The chain combines TRBV7-9 with TRBJ2-7, with a tentative D call TRBD2 (6 bases). Trimming removed 6 bases from V and 2 bases from J, with 17 bases in between. The CDR3 is made up of 15 amino acids. The V gene's germline CDR1 is SEHNR and CDR2 FQNEAQ (reference sequence). CDR3 in DNA: TGTGCCAGCAGTAGAGCAGCGGGTGGGACCTACGAGCAGTACTTA. It codes for CASSRAAGGTYEQYL.

Ten or more counts support this clonotype. The J gene is TRBJ2-7, the V gene TRBV29-1, with unresolved D. Looked up from germline, CDR1 is SQVTM and CDR2 is ANQGSEA. Trimming cost V 4 bases and J 3 bases, with 16 bases left between them. CDR3 length equals 14 residues. For the CDR3, the DNA is TGCAGCGTTGGGGGATCCCTTTCGAGCTACGAGCAGTACTTC. Amino acid sequence: CSVGGSLSSYEQYF.

This clonotype showed up just a few times. A much larger clone sits a single nucleotide away, making a read error possible. In this CDR3 the conserved last residue, phenylalanine or tryptophan, is missing, so a read error is likely. The chain uses TRBV28 and TRBJ2-5, with D possibly being TRBD1 or TRBD2 (5 bases each). Trimming cost V 6 bases and J 4 bases, with 18 bases left between them. Germline CDR1 reads MDHEN; CDR2 reads SYDVKM. The CDR3 length is 15 residues. CDR3 sequence: CASSKAGALGETQYS. The CDR3 DNA follows: TGTGCCAGCAGCAAGGCCGGGGCCCTTGGAGAGACCCAGTACTCC.

V and J are TRBV6-5 and TRBJ2-6; D may be TRBD1 (6 bases). This CDR3 region has 16 residues. V lost 6 bases, J lost 7 bases, and 19 bases lay in between. Germline values: CDR1 MNHEY, CDR2 SVGAGI. The CDR3 protein is CASRAGDRFGANVLTF. The CDR3 DNA reads TGTGCCAGCAGGGCAGGGGATAGATTCGGAGCCAACGTCCTGACTTTC.

This clonotype was observed a handful of times. Given a much more abundant clone one base away, this may be a read error. The chain carries TRBV12-3 or TRBV12-4 and TRBJ2-1; TRBD2 aligns across 7 bases. CDR3 size: 14 residues. As DNA, the CDR3 is TGTGCCAGCAGTTGGGTAGCGGGCTACAATGAGCAGCTCTTC. Its translation: CASSWVAGYNEQLF.